This T cell receptor beta chain appears in the sequencing data of a study of monozygotic twins with cystic fibrosis. Study-level results: Monozygotic CF twins shared more identical nucleotide clonotypes than unrelated patients. Low clonality (median roughly 0.009) suggested a mostly naive repertoire.

On this clone: The antigen remains unidentified.

The germline gives CDR1 MNHEY, CDR2 SVGAGI. The CDR3 length is 14 residues. Trimming at V came to 5 bases and at J to 4 bases, leaving 3 bases not matched to a gene. The repertoire was sequenced with immunoSEQ multiplex PCR; TCRdb's copy has only in-frame clones and lacks some. Seen here are tens of thousands of clones, about 80% observed once, and the top ten hold roughly 1.8%. J is TRBJ2-2 and V is TRBV6-5; 8 positions match TRBD1. The sample comprised blood. The source is a girl aged 2-9 years with cystic fibrosis. Here the CDR3 reads CASSTTGGTGELFF. In DNA, the CDR3 is TGTGCCAGCAGTACCACAGGGGGCACCGGGGAGCTGTTTTTT.